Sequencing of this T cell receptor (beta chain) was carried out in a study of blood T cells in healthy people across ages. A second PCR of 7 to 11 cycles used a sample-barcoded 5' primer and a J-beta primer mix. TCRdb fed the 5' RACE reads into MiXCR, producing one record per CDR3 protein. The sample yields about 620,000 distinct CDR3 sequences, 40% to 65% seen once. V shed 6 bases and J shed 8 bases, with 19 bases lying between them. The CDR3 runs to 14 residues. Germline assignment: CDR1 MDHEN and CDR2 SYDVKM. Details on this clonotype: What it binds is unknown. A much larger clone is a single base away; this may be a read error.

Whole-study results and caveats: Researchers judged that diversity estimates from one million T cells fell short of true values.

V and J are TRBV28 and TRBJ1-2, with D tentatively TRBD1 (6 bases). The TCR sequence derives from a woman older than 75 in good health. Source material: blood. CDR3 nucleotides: TGTGCCAGCAGGGCCGCTGGGGGCTCTTGGGGCTACACCTTC. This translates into CASRAAGGSWGYTF.